One and the same sample provided the 2 T cell receptor beta chains below, sequenced in a study of shared clonotypes between healthy human individuals. The data were produced by immunoSEQ multiplex PCR, yet TCRdb's version contains in-frame clones alone and is incomplete. This table holds about 2.4 million clones, over 85% found once. Sample: naive CD4+ T cells from PBMCs. Stated subset: CD45RA+ positively selected. Receptors originate from a man between 18 and 35 years old in good health. Some clones in this sample may be carry-over from other donors' samples.

This chain links TRBV5-6 with TRBJ2-2; 7 nucleotides align to TRBD2. Germline CDR1 reads SGHDT; CDR2 reads YYEEEE. V lost 4 bases and J lost 5; bases outside the gene matches: 11. The CDR3 runs to 16 residues. The CDR3 here is CASSPRGSGITGELFF. As DNA, the CDR3 is TGTGCCAGCAGCCCTCGGGGGAGCGGGATAACCGGGGAGCTGTTTTTT. The whole variable domain, filled in from reference TRBV5-6 and TRBJ2-2, reads DAGVTQSPTHLIKTRGQQVTLRCSPKSGHDTVSWYQQALGQGPQFIFQYYEEEERQRGNFPDRFSGHQFPNYSSELNVNALLLGDSALYLCASSPRGSGITGELFFGEGSRLTVL.

The rearrangement links TRBV19 to TRBJ2-7, with 10 bases aligning to TRBD2. CDR1 is LNHDA, CDR2 SQIVND, per germline (reference sequence). V shed 1 base and J 4 bases; nucleotides not matched to a gene: 7. The CDR3 consists of 16 residues. This CDR3 reads CASSIVASGRSYEQYF. The DNA for the CDR3 is TGTGCCAGTAGTATAGTCGCTAGCGGGAGATCTTACGAGCAGTACTTC.